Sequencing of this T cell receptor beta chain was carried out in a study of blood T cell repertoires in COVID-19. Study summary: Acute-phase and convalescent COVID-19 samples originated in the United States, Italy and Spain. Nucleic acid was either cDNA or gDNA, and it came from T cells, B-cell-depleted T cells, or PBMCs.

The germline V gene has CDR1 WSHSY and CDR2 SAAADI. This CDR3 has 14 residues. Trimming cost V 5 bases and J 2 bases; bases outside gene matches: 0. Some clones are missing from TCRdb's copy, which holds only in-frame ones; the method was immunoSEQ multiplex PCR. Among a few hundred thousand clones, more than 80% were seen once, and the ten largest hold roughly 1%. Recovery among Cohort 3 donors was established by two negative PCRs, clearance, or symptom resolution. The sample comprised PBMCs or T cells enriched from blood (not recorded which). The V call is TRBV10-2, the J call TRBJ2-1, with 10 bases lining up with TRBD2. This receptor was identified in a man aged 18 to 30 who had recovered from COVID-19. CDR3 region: CASSSGRAYNEQFF. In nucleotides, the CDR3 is TGCGCCAGCAGTAGCGGGAGGGCCTACAATGAGCAGTTCTTC.